The T cell receptor (beta chain) described here comes from a study of vaccination and CD4 T cells after COVID-19. Overall study context: Two of the convalescents were Hispanic, and the group consisted of six males and four females. Subjects got two shots of BNT162b2 or mRNA-1273 vaccine. Overlapping SARS-CoV-2, HCoV-NL63, HCoV-OC43 and HCoV-229E spike peptides stimulated the cells.

Stated treatment: approximately 9-day PBMC culture with coronavirus spike peptide pools or control peptides (ViraFEST assay). The table lists this clonotype with a few counts. No antigen is known for it. The Oncomine TCR Beta short-read assay generated sequence data from the DNA of cultured CD4+ T cells. TCRdb itself ran the PCR reads through MiXCR, one entry per CDR3 protein. The table shows 9,500 to 15,000 distinct CDR3 sequences, with about 31% occurring only once. This TCR came from a human donor with COVID-19. Sequenced input: cultured CD4+ T cells from blood.

The CDR3 reads CASSLVRYGYTF. CDR3 nucleotide sequence: TGTGCCAGCAGCTTAGTACGTTATGGCTACACCTTC. The chain combines TRBV7-2 with TRBJ1-2; D is ambiguous. Germline-derived CDR1 and CDR2 are SGHTA and FQGNSA. The CDR3 is 12 residues long. Trimming cost V 1 base and J 5 bases, with 5 bases left between them.